The source of this T cell receptor (beta chain) is a study of blood T cells in healthy people across ages. General study points: Donor CMV infection status was unknown, possibly confounding age-related changes in expanded clonotypes.

The trim removed 7 bases at V and 13 bases at J, leaving 15 bases unmatched. The length of the CDR3 is 14 residues. Germline CDR1 is MNHNS and CDR2 is SASEGT. PCR was performed a second time for roughly 7 to 11 cycles using a sample-barcoded 5' primer and a J-beta primer mix. The authors tagged each cDNA molecule using a template-switch adaptor with 12 random nucleotides. TCRdb used MiXCR to reprocess the 5' RACE reads, holding one entry per CDR3 protein. The data show about 1.6 million distinct CDR3 sequences, about 35% seen once. Of note for this clonotype: Its antigen is not known.

The authors drew about 10 milliliters of peripheral blood from each donor. This clonotype originated in a woman aged 25 to 39 in good health. Source material: blood. The chain carries TRBV6-1 and TRBJ2-4; 8 bases align to TRBD1. The CDR3 sequence: CASNPDRVRSEQYF. The DNA of the CDR3 is TGTGCCAGCAACCCGGACAGGGTGCGTTCGGAGCAGTACTTC.